One sample yielded the 27 T cell receptor beta chains listed below, sequenced in a study of T cells after yellow fever vaccination (dated by TCRdb to between 2018 and 2021). This specimen's treatment or condition label, per the study, means: live attenuated yellow fever vaccine strain. The library was built by means of 5' RACE. The reads were generated on an Illumina HiSeq 2500. Starting from the raw public reads, TCRdb applied fastp trimming at Q25, assembled clones with MiXCR and retained in-frame beta chains. Rows merge per CDR3 protein into single entries with the most common DNA and genes. Here the sample has about 63,000 distinct CDR3 sequences; about 7.8% occur a single time. Of the sample, about 40% is held by the ten largest clones. The starting material was CD8+ T cells sorted from PBMCs, obtained 15 days after the yellow fever booster vaccination. Receptors were obtained from a man aged 25 to 40 who received the YFV17D yellow fever vaccine.

The sample holds many counts of this clonotype. In nucleotides, the CDR3 is TGTGCCAGCAGCTCCCGAGTCCCAACAGCGGAGCTATTCGATGAGCAGTTCTTC. It codes for CASSSRVPTAELFDEQFF. The chain carries TRBV7-8 and TRBJ2-1; perhaps TRBD2 as D (5 bases). V was cut by 4 bases and J by 8 bases, with 27 bases left in between. Germline values: CDR1 SGHVS, CDR2 FQNEAQ. This CDR3 is built from 18 residues.

There are many counts of this clonotype. The rearrangement uses TRBV24-1 and TRBJ2-1, with 8 bases identical to TRBD1. Germline trimming cut 7 bases from V and 8 bases from J; bases unmatched to any gene: 6. Germline V gives CDR1 KGHDR, CDR2 SFDVKD. CDR3 size: 13 residues. CDR3 region: CATRATGGYEQFF. The CDR3 nucleotides are TGTGCCACCAGGGCCACAGGGGGATATGAGCAGTTCTTC.

There are many counts of this clonotype. The chain carries TRBV21-1 and TRBJ2-1; the table's TRBD2 call for D was not verified on the DNA. TRBV21-1 is termed a pseudogene. CDR3 length equals 14 residues. The CDR3 DNA reads TGTGCCAGCAGCAATGAGAACGCGGGAGCTGAGCAGTTCTTC. Translated, it gives CASSNENAGAEQFF.

This clonotype was counted at least ten times. The gene calls are TRBV18 and TRBJ2-7; D ambiguous. V was pared by 5 bases and J by 2 bases, with 16 bases between. Germline V gene lookup returns CDR1 KGHSH and CDR2 LQKENI. The CDR3 length is 15 residues. CDR3 nucleotide sequence: TGTGCCAGCTCAGTCGGTGTCGAGAATCCCTACGAGCAGTACTTC. Protein sequence: CASSVGVENPYEQYF.

As concerns this clonotype: Just one base apart from a much larger clone, this may be a read error. The genes are TRBV4-3 and TRBJ2-1; TRBD2 might be the D (5 bases). Germline V gene lookup returns CDR1 LGHNA and CDR2 YSLEER. Trimming left V 1 base short and J 8 bases short, with 6 bases between. This CDR3 is 12 amino acids long. The CDR3 spells CASSQGRHEQFF. DNA of the CDR3: TGCGCCAGCAGCCAAGGGAGGCATGAGCAGTTCTTC.

This clonotype was seen ten or more times. The chain recombines TRBV27 with TRBJ1-5, with 10 bases lining up with TRBD1. Germline V lookup: CDR1 MNHEY, CDR2 SMNVEV (reference sequence). The V gene end was trimmed by 3 bases and the J gene end by 4 bases; junction bases not matched to a gene: 3. This CDR3 region has 15 residues. CDR3: CASSLGDRGNQPQHF. CDR3 bases: TGTGCCAGCAGTTTGGGGGACAGGGGAAATCAGCCCCAGCATTTT.

The sample holds a few counts of this clonotype. The chain's CDR3 is CASSYLGLNYEQYF. In nucleotides, the CDR3 is TGTGCCAGCAGTTACTTGGGACTGAACTACGAGCAGTACTTC. The chain uses TRBV6-5 and TRBJ2-7; maybe TRBD2 (6 bases). Per germline, CDR1 MNHEY and CDR2 SVGAGI. The CDR3 runs to 14 residues. The V and J ends lost 1 base and 3 bases respectively, with 10 bases between them.

This clonotype was seen at least ten times. This chain connects TRBV5-1 to TRBJ1-1; D not resolved. The CDR3 has 14 residues. The V end was cut by 0 bases, the J end by 5 bases, with 11 bases between. The V gene's germline CDR1 is SGHRS and CDR2 YFSETQ. Written as DNA, the CDR3 is TGCGCCAGCAGCTTGGGGGCCCCGACAACTGAAGCTTTCTTT. Translated: CASSLGAPTTEAFF.

This clonotype was counted at least ten times. The V gene is TRBV20-1, the J gene TRBJ2-5, with unresolved D. Trimming cost V 3 bases and J 5 bases, with 10 bases left between them. Germline CDR1 and CDR2: DFQATT and SNEGSKA (reference sequence). The CDR3 contains 12 residues. The CDR3 coding sequence is TGCAGTGCTAGTCAACTCCGGGAGACCCAGTACTTC. Translation: CSASQLRETQYF.

This clonotype was detected a few times. The V gene is TRBV28, the J gene TRBJ2-7; D may be TRBD1 (5 bases). In germline, CDR1 is MDHEN, CDR2 SYDVKM. V dropped 5 bases and J dropped 0 bases, with 11 bases sitting between them. The CDR3 length is 14 residues. CDR3 bases: TGTGCCAGCAGTGGGGCAGATACCTCCTACGAGCAGTACTTC. Encoded protein: CASSGADTSYEQYF.

CDR3 loop: CAWDLQGYEQYF. The CDR3 DNA reads TGTGCCTGGGACCTACAGGGCTACGAGCAGTACTTC. J is TRBJ2-7 and V is TRBV30, with a tentative D call TRBD1 (6 bases). V lost 5 bases, J lost 3 bases, and 11 bases lay in between. The CDR3 covers 12 residues. Germline CDR1 is GTSNPN and CDR2 is SVGIG (reference sequence).

This clonotype was recorded many times. The gene calls are TRBV27 and TRBJ2-7; 7 bases map to TRBD1. With 5 bases clipped from V and 6 bases from J, the junction kept 13 bases outside the gene matches. CDR1 and CDR2 from the germline V gene are MNHEY and SMNVEV (reference sequence). The CDR3 has 15 amino acids. In nucleotides, the CDR3 is TGTGCCAGCAGTCAACAGGGGCCGCTTGGAAGCGAGCAGTACTTC. Translated, it gives CASSQQGPLGSEQYF.

This clonotype was counted ten times or more. The genes are TRBV20-1 and TRBJ2-1; D ambiguous. The V and J ends lost 3 bases and 8 bases respectively, with 11 bases between them. Per germline, CDR1 DFQATT and CDR2 SNEGSKA (reference sequence). This CDR3 comprises 12 residues. The CDR3 bases are TGCAGTGCTAGTAAGCGTCACCATGAGCAGTTCTTC. Translated: CSASKRHHEQFF.

This chain connects TRBV20-1 to TRBJ2-3; 8 bases align to TRBD2. Trimming took 3 bases from V and 0 from J; bases not matched to a gene: 5. The length of the CDR3 is 15 residues. The V gene's germline CDR1 is DFQATT and CDR2 SNEGSKA (reference sequence). The CDR3 spells CSARISGASTDTQYF. The DNA for the CDR3 is TGCAGTGCTAGGATTAGCGGGGCTAGCACAGATACGCAGTATTTT.

At least ten counts were recorded for this clonotype. The chain recombines TRBV25-1 with TRBJ2-1; tentatively, D is TRBD1 or TRBD2 (5 bases each). CDR1 is MGHDK, CDR2 SYGVNS, per germline. The CDR3 is 12 amino acids. V dropped 8 bases and J dropped 2 bases, with 7 bases sitting between them. CDR3 sequence (DNA): TGTGCCAGCGGGACCCCCTACAATGAGCAGTTCTTC. This sequence encodes CASGTPYNEQFF. Full variable domain (rest looked up from reference TRBV25-1 and TRBJ2-1): EADIYQTPRYLVIGTGKKITLECSQTMGHDKMYWYQQDPGMELHLIHYSYGVNSTEKGDLSSESTVSRIRTEHFPLTLESARPSHTSQYLCASGTPYNEQFFGPGTRLTVL.

The table lists this clonotype with many counts. This sequence joins TRBV5-5 and TRBJ2-3, with D hard to call. The length of the CDR3 is 16 residues. The germline V gene encodes CDR1 SGHKS and CDR2 YYEKEE (reference sequence). The V gene lost 3 bases and the J gene lost 1 base, with 15 bases spanning the gap. The chain's CDR3 is CASSYHPPAGTDTQYF. The CDR3 DNA reads TGTGCCAGCAGCTACCACCCCCCAGCAGGCACAGATACGCAGTATTTT. Full variable domain (missing parts from reference TRBV5-5 and TRBJ2-3): DAGVTQSPTHLIKTRGQQVTLRCSPISGHKSVSWYQQVLGQGPQFIFQYYEKEERGRGNFPDRFSARQFPNYSSELNVNALLLGDSALYLCASSYHPPAGTDTQYFGPGTRLTVL.

This clonotype was detected many times. CDR3 nucleotides: TGCAGCGTAGGACGTCCAGGGTACGAGCAGTACTTC. The encoded protein is CSVGRPGYEQYF. The gene calls are TRBV29-1 and TRBJ2-7; a weak D match, TRBD1 (5 bases). This CDR3 contains 12 residues. Trimming removed 6 bases from V and 4 bases from J, with 13 bases in between. Looked up from germline, CDR1 is SQVTM and CDR2 is ANQGSEA.

This clonotype was observed many times. This sequence joins TRBV7-9 and TRBJ1-2; the D gene is possibly TRBD1 (6 bases). Germline V CDR1 and CDR2: SEHNR, FQNEAQ (reference sequence). V was pared by 6 bases and J by 10 bases, with 15 bases between. CDR3 length: 12 amino acids. The CDR3 sequence is CASSTGKIDYTF. CDR3 bases: TGTGCCAGCAGTACAGGGAAGATCGACTACACCTTC.

This clonotype was seen at least ten times. V and J are TRBV6-5 and TRBJ2-7; D is ambiguous. This CDR3 comprises 15 residues. The V and J ends lost 0 bases and 2 bases respectively, with 11 bases between them. Germline CDR1 and CDR2: MNHEY and SVGAGI. Here the CDR3 DNA reads TGTGCCAGCAGTTACTCGGCAGGAGAAACCTACGAGCAGTACTTC. Its protein product is CASSYSAGETYEQYF.

In this sample, this clonotype turned up many times. The genes are TRBV30 and TRBJ2-7; 9 positions agree with TRBD2. Germline CDR1 reads GTSNPN; CDR2 reads SVGIG (reference sequence). The CDR3 length is 14 residues. Losses at the gene ends were 7 bases for V and 6 bases for J; bases not matched to a gene: 13. CDR3 bases: TGTGCCTTAGGGGGCGTCGGACTAGCGTTCGAGCAGTACTTC. Residues: CALGGVGLAFEQYF.

This clonotype was picked up many times. Here the CDR3 reads CSALGADGELFF. The CDR3 DNA reads TGCAGCGCTCTCGGGGCGGACGGGGAGCTGTTTTTT. The chain carries TRBV29-1 and TRBJ2-2; the D call may be TRBD1 or TRBD2 (5 bases each). The CDR3 is 12 residues long. CDR1 and CDR2 (germline): SQVTM, ANQGSEA. Trimming cost V 7 bases and J 7 bases, with 13 bases left between them.

This clonotype came up many times. The rearrangement uses TRBV7-9 and TRBJ2-2; unclear D gene. V lost 8 bases and J 11 bases, leaving 18 bases between the germline ends. Germline V CDR1 and CDR2: SEHNR, FQNEAQ (reference sequence). This CDR3 is built from 13 residues. This CDR3 is CASRTAGSSELFF. CDR3 sequence (DNA): TGTGCCAGCCGGACGGCCGGGTCTAGTGAGCTGTTTTTT.

Concerning this clonotype itself: This sequence may be a read error, since a much larger clone differs from it by one base. V and J are TRBV9 and TRBJ2-7; the D gene is possibly TRBD2 (6 bases). This CDR3 has 11 residues. From germline, CDR1 is SGDLS and CDR2 YYNGEE. Here the CDR3 DNA reads TGTCCCAGCAGCCCAGGAGGGGTGCAGTACTTC. The encoded protein is CPSSPGGVQYF.

Many counts were recorded for this clonotype. The CDR3 protein is CASSPWGLADYNEQFF. The CDR3 DNA is TGTGCCAGCAGCCCCTGGGGACTAGCGGACTACAATGAGCAGTTCTTC. J is TRBJ2-1 and V is TRBV3-1; 11 positions agree with TRBD2. CDR1 and CDR2 from the germline V gene are LGHDT and YNNKEL (reference sequence). The CDR3 totals 16 residues. J gave up 3 bases and V 4 bases, and 5 bases lay outside the gene matches.

This clonotype was picked up many times. This chain uses TRBV7-2 with TRBJ2-3; D may be TRBD2 (5 bases). This CDR3 comprises 14 residues. Germline CDR1 is SGHTA and CDR2 is FQGNSA. V lost 5 bases to trimming and J lost 2 bases, with 11 bases between them. As DNA, the CDR3 is TGTGCCAGCAGCCGAGCCGGGGTCACAGATACGCAGTATTTT. This translates into CASSRAGVTDTQYF.

With regard to this clonotype: This clone may be a read error of a much larger clone one base away. J is TRBJ2-7 and V is TRBV6-5; D remains unclear. The CDR3 totals 15 residues. Per germline, CDR1 MNHEY and CDR2 SVGAGI. Trimming took 0 bases from V and 4 from J, leaving 13 bases between them. The chain's CDR3 is CASSYSRPPVYEQYF. DNA of the CDR3: TGTGCCAGCAGTTACTCGAGACCTCCGGTGTACGAGCAGTACTTC.

This clonotype was seen at least ten times. The CDR3 is CASSYPGRGDQPQHF. As DNA, the CDR3 is TGTGCCAGCAGTTATCCCGGGAGAGGTGATCAGCCCCAGCATTTT. The chain recombines TRBV6-2 or TRBV6-3 with TRBJ1-5; D remains unclear. The CDR3 extends over 15 amino acids. With 3 bases removed from V and 5 bases from J, the gap between germline ends came to 14 bases. Germline CDR1 MNHEY, CDR2 SVGEGT.